The rows below give T cell receptor beta chains drawn from one sample of a study of T cells expressing NK-cell markers. For each CDR3 protein, TCRdb gives one entry from its re-call of the 5' RACE reads, without DNA. The sample has about 370,000 distinct CDR3 sequences; the top ten hold around 10%. Sequenced input: blood T cells: a sorted CD56 or NKG2C T cell subset, CD4+ or CD8+ T cells, or bulk PBMC T cells (not recorded which). Source of these receptors: a woman between 50 and 59 years old in good health. Each CDR3 is given with its conserved first and last residue. Fields, in order: CDR3 protein, J gene, V gene.

cdr3_aa: CASSDSGELFF
j_call: TRBJ2-2
v_call: TRBV10-2

cdr3_aa: CSGEDSPGEQFF
j_call: TRBJ2-1
v_call: TRBV20-1

cdr3_aa: CASSLRGLTQETQYF
j_call: TRBJ2-5
v_call: TRBV5-1

cdr3_aa: CASSLLGDYNEQFF
j_call: TRBJ2-1
v_call: TRBV27

cdr3_aa: CASSLPMAGKDTQYF
j_call: TRBJ2-3
v_call: TRBV7-3

cdr3_aa: CASSQVETQYF
j_call: TRBJ2-5
v_call: TRBV3-1

cdr3_aa: CASSSSDRVSYNEQFF
j_call: TRBJ2-1
v_call: TRBV2

cdr3_aa: CSARDQGSLYGYTF
j_call: TRBJ1-2
v_call: TRBV20-1

cdr3_aa: CASKLAPTYNEQFF
j_call: TRBJ2-1
v_call: TRBV12-3/TRBV12-4

cdr3_aa: CASSFWGIAKNIQYF
j_call: TRBJ2-4
v_call: TRBV12-3/TRBV12-4

cdr3_aa: CASSPVAGGIINEQFF
j_call: TRBJ2-1
v_call: TRBV9

cdr3_aa: CSARVPGWGTEAFF
j_call: TRBJ1-1
v_call: TRBV20-1

cdr3_aa: CATREGGEQYF
j_call: TRBJ2-7
v_call: TRBV27

cdr3_aa: CATSVRSGGELFF
j_call: TRBJ2-2
v_call: TRBV24-1

cdr3_aa: CASSRPGDVGADEQETQYF
j_call: TRBJ2-5
v_call: TRBV5-1

cdr3_aa: CSASPSGRAASYEQYF
j_call: TRBJ2-7
v_call: TRBV20-1

cdr3_aa: CAISMDDEQYF
j_call: TRBJ2-7
v_call: TRBV10-3

cdr3_aa: CASSQVPTLDPTSSYNEQFF
j_call: TRBJ2-1
v_call: TRBV4-2

cdr3_aa: CASLRQDTSTDTQYF
j_call: TRBJ2-3
v_call: TRBV6-4

cdr3_aa: CASRKTGQGQETQYF
j_call: TRBJ2-5
v_call: TRBV19

cdr3_aa: CASSQAGGPRNEQFF
j_call: TRBJ2-1
v_call: TRBV5-1

cdr3_aa: CSAKAGTGYSPLHF
j_call: TRBJ1-6
v_call: TRBV20-1

cdr3_aa: CATSDPISGHEQFF
j_call: TRBJ2-1
v_call: TRBV24-1

cdr3_aa: CASSPGGSTPGANVLTF
j_call: TRBJ2-6
v_call: TRBV6-5

cdr3_aa: CASSSTGGRTEAFF
j_call: TRBJ1-1
v_call: TRBV3-1

cdr3_aa: CASSLLGGALETQYF
j_call: TRBJ2-5
v_call: TRBV7-8

cdr3_aa: CASLPDNSGNTIYF
j_call: TRBJ1-3
v_call: TRBV6-2/TRBV6-3

cdr3_aa: CASSERWNRRPNTEAFF
j_call: TRBJ1-1
v_call: TRBV25-1